The clone carrying this TCR beta chain has a handful of counts. The data belong to a study of T cell clones after liver transplantation. Study as a whole: Liver transplant recipients had immunosuppression withdrawal attempted within 2 years.

Using immunoSEQ multiplex PCR, the repertoire was profiled, and TCRdb retains in-frame clones only, with some absent. The profile covers some 59,000 clones, with about 64% appearing a single time and 14% to 15% taken by the ten largest. The origin of this receptor is a human donor who received a liver transplant. The sequences come from CD4+ T cells from blood, collected before liver transplant.

CDR3 nucleotide sequence: TGTGCCAGCAGGTTGGGACAGGGTGGTGAAAAACTGTTTTTT. Translated, it gives CASRLGQGGEKLFF. The chain couples TRBV2 to TRBJ1-4; 9 bases fit TRBD1. V lost 6 bases and J lost 7; bases outside the gene matches: 6. CDR1 is SNHLY and CDR2 is FYNNEI in the germline V gene. CDR3 length equals 14 residues.